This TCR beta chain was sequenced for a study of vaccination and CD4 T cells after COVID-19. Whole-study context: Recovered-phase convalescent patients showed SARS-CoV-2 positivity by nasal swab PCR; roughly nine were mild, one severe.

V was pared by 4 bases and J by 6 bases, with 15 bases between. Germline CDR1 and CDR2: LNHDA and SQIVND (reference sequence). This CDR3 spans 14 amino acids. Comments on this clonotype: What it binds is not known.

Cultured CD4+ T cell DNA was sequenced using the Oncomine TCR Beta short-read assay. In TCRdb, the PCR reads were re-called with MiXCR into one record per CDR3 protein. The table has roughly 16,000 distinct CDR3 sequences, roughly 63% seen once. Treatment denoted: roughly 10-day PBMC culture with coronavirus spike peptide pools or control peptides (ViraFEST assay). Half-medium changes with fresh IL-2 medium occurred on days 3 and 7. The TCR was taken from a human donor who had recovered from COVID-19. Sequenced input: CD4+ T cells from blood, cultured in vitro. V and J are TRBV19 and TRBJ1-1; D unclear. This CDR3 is CASSTGGILAEAFF. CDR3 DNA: TGTGCCAGTAGTACGGGAGGGATTTTGGCTGAAGCTTTCTTT.